The 3 T cell receptor beta chains given below trace back to one sample, sequenced in a study of spatial heterogeneity in lung cancer. The time point: sample taken at primary tumor resection. Tumor, nontumor lung or frozen PBMC supplied whole RNA, sequenced without sorting. TCRdb redid the calling of the 5' RACE reads with MiXCR, one entry per CDR3 protein. The sample includes around 45,000 distinct CDR3 sequences, approximately 13% of them seen just once. This sample comprised PBMCs, obtained at surgery. The receptor source for this set is a male donor with early-stage non-small cell lung cancer.

This sequence joins TRBV4-2 and TRBJ2-4; D is possibly TRBD1 (5 bases). CDR1 and CDR2 (germline): LGHNA, YNFKEQ. The germline V and J ends were trimmed by 1 base and 9 bases, with 16 bases remaining between them. The CDR3 is 15 residues long. The CDR3 nucleotides are TGTGCCAGCAGCCAAGGGACATTGAGGACCTCCATTCAGTACTTC. Amino acid sequence: CASSQGTLRTSIQYF.

This clonotype was counted many times. The chain joins TRBV20-1 to TRBJ2-3; D ambiguous. The CDR3 totals 14 residues. The germline V and J ends were trimmed by 5 bases and 6 bases, with 18 bases remaining between them. Germline assignment: CDR1 DFQATT and CDR2 SNEGSKA (reference sequence). The CDR3 loop reads CSAQDPGRADTQYF. CDR3 sequence (DNA): TGCAGTGCTCAGGACCCTGGACGAGCGGATACGCAGTATTTT.

This clonotype was observed many times. The CDR3 coding sequence is TGTGCCAGCAGCTGGCTAAAGGGGTTCGCCTACGAGCAGTACTTC. This codes for CASSWLKGFAYEQYF. This chain uses TRBV5-6 with TRBJ2-7; D perhaps matches TRBD1 (5 bases). The germline V and J ends were trimmed by 3 bases and 2 bases, with 15 bases remaining between them. Germline V gives CDR1 SGHDT, CDR2 YYEEEE. This CDR3 has 15 amino acids. Filled out from reference TRBV5-6 and TRBJ2-7, the complete variable domain reads DAGVTQSPTHLIKTRGQQVTLRCSPKSGHDTVSWYQQALGQGPQFIFQYYEEEERQRGNFPDRFSGHQFPNYSSELNVNALLLGDSALYLCASSWLKGFAYEQYFGPGTRLTVT.